Here is one TCR beta chain with its context. Its antigen is undetermined. CDR1 is MNHNS, CDR2 SASEGT, per germline. Trimming left V 6 bases short and J 3 bases short, with 12 bases between. The CDR3 contains 14 residues. This specimen comes from a study of vaccination and CD4 T cells after COVID-19. Regarding treatment: approximately nine-day PBMC culture with coronavirus spike peptide pools or control peptides (ViraFEST assay). IL-2 at 8.5 to 10 IU/ml and peptide pools at 9 to 10 ug/ml were added to PBMCs cultured at roughly 2.1 million per well. Sequence data for DNA of cultured CD4+ T cells were generated by the Oncomine TCR Beta short-read assay. One entry per CDR3 protein, called by TCRdb with MiXCR from the PCR reads. The sample yields around 16,000 distinct CDR3 sequences, 73% seen once.

The source material was CD4+ T cells from blood, cultured in vitro. The sequence was obtained from a human donor who had recovered from COVID-19. This chain links TRBV6-1 with TRBJ1-3; D gene ambiguous. As DNA, the CDR3 is TGTGCCAGCAGCCCTGAAACGGTTGGAAACACCATATATTTT. Translated, it gives CASSPETVGNTIYF.